This T cell receptor (beta chain) was captured by sequencing in a study of monozygotic twins with inflammatory bowel disease. Broader study findings: Among IBD patients, fewer clonotypes were shared with others than among healthy twins, especially with disease activity.

With the 5' RACE reads reprocessed, TCRdb shows one record per CDR3 protein and no DNA. This table holds around 450,000 distinct CDR3 sequences. Worth noting for this clonotype: As yet, its antigen is unknown.

The specimen was blood. This clonotype originated in a human donor with ulcerative colitis or Crohn's disease, or a healthy co-twin of an affected twin (not recorded which).

Here the CDR3 reads CASSRDRENSPLHF. The chain employs TRBV5-6 and TRBJ1-6; absent DNA, TCRdb's TRBD1 call cannot be checked. The germline gives CDR1 SGHDT, CDR2 YYEEEE. This CDR3 comprises 14 residues.